The present TCR beta chain was sequenced within a study of T-cell memory formation after mild COVID-19. This clonotype was picked up a small number of times. From the 5' RACE reads, TCRdb called clonotypes with MiXCR, one entry per CDR3 protein. The data show roughly 500,000 distinct CDR3 sequences, with roughly 20% seen just once and around 13% held by the top ten. The CDR3 length is 16 residues. With V trimmed by 4 bases and J by 1 base, 12 bases remained unmatched. Germline V lookup: CDR1 SQVTM, CDR2 ANQGSEA. The sequenced sample was PBMCs or a T cell subset sorted from them (not recorded which). This TCR derives from an adult woman who had mild COVID-19 (a few samples of this study predate the infection). Cell type and time point are not known. The rearrangement links TRBV29-1 to TRBJ1-1; 7 nucleotides align to TRBD1. The CDR3, as DNA: TGCAGCGTTGCCGCCCTTCCCGGACAGGCGAACACTGAAGCTTTCTTT. It specifies CSVAALPGQANTEAFF.